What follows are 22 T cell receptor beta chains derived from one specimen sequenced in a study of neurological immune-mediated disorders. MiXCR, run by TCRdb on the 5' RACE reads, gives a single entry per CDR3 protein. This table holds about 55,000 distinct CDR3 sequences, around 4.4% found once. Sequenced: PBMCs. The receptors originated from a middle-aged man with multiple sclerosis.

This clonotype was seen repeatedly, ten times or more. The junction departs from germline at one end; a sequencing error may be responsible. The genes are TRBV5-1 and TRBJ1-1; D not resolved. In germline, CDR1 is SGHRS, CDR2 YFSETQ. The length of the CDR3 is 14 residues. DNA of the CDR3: TGTGCCAGCAGCTTGGAGGGCAGAAACACTGAAGCTTTCTTT. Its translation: CASSLEGRNTEAFF.

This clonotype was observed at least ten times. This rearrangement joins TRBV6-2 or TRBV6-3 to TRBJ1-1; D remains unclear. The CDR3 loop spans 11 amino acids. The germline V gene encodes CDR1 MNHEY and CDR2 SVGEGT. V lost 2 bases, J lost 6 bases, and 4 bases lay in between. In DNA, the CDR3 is TGTGCCAGCAGTTACGTTTCTGAAGCTTTCTTT. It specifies CASSYVSEAFF.

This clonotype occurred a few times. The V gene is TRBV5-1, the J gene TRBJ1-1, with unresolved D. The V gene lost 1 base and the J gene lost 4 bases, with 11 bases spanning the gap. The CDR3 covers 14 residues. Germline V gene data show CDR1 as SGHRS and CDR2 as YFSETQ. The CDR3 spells CASSLSYPSTEAFF. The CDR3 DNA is TGCGCCAGCAGCTTGAGTTATCCGAGCACTGAAGCTTTCTTT.

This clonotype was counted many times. This CDR3 reads CASSFARGGLEAFF. The CDR3 DNA follows: TGCGCCAGCAGCTTCGCGCGAGGGGGTCTGGAAGCTTTCTTT. V gene TRBV5-1 combines with J gene TRBJ1-1; D perhaps matches TRBD1 (6 bases). CDR3 length: 14 residues. Germline V lookup: CDR1 SGHRS, CDR2 YFSETQ. Trimming cost V 2 bases and J 8 bases, with 16 bases left between them. Based on the CDR3 plus reference TRBV5-1 and TRBJ1-1, the full variable domain is KAGVTQTPRYLIKTRGQQVTLSCSPISGHRSVSWYQQTPGQGLQFLFEYFSETQRNKGNFPGRFSGRQFSNSRSEMNVSTLELGDSALYLCASSFARGGLEAFFGQGTRLTVV.

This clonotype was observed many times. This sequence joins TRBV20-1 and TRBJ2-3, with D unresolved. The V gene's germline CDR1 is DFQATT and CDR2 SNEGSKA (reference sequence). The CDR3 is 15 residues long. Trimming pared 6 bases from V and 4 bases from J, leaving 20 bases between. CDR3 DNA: TGCAGTGCCCCAAGGGCGGCAGGTTCTTCAGATACGCAGTATTTT. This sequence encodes CSAPRAAGSSDTQYF.

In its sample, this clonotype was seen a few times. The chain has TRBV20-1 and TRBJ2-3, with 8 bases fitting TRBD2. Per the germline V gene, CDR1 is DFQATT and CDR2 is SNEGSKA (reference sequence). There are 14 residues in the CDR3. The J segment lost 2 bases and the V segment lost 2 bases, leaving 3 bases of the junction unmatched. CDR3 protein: CSARLAGITDTQYF. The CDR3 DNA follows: TGCAGTGCTAGATTAGCGGGAATCACAGATACGCAGTATTTT.

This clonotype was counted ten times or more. In DNA, the CDR3 is TGTGCTAGTGGTTTGGACGGATTTTATAATCAGCCCCAGCATTTT. Protein: CASGLDGFYNQPQHF. The chain has TRBV12-5 and TRBJ1-5, with D unclear. V lost 1 base to trimming and J lost 4 bases, with 11 bases between them. Germline CDR1 is LGHNT and CDR2 is FRNRAP. This CDR3 is built from 15 residues.

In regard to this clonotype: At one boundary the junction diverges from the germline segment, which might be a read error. The CDR3 region is CAISGTGAGQPQNF. In DNA, the CDR3 is TGTGCCATCAGTGGGACCGGCGCGGGTCAGCCCCAGAATTTT. The rearrangement uses TRBV10-3 and TRBJ1-5, with D uncertain. The germline V gene encodes CDR1 ENHRY and CDR2 SYGVKD. This CDR3 contains 14 residues.

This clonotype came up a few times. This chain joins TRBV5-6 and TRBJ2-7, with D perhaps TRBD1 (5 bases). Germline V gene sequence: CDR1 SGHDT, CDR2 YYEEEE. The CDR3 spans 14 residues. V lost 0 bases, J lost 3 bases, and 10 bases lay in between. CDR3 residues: CASSLGDSYYEQYF. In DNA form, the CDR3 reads TGTGCCAGCAGCTTGGGTGACAGCTACTACGAGCAGTACTTC.

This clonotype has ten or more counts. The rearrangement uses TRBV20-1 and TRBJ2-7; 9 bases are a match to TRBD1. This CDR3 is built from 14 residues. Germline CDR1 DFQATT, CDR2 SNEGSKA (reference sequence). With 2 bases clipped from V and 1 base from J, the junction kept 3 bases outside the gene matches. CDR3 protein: CSARTGTGSYEQYF. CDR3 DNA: TGCAGTGCTAGAACCGGGACAGGGTCCTACGAGCAGTACTTC.

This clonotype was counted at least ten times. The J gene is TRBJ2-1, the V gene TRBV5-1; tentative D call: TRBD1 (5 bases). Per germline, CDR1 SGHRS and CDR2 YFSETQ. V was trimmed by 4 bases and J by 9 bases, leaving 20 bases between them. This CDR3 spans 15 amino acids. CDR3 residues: CASSPPEVRTTEQFF. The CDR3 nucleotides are TGCGCCAGCAGCCCCCCCGAGGTTAGGACAACTGAGCAGTTCTTC.

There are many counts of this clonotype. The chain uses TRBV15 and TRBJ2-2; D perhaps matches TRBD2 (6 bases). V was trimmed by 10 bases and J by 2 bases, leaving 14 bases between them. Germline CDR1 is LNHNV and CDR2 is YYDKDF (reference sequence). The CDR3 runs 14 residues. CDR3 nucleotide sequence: TGTGCCATCCCTTGGCGGGAAAACACCGGGGAGCTGTTTTTT. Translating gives CAIPWRENTGELFF.

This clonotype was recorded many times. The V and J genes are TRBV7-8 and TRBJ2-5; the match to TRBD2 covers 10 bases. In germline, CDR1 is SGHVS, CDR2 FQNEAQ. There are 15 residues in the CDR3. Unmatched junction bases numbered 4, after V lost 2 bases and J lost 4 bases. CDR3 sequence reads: CASSLTLAGVETQYF. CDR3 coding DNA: TGTGCCAGCAGCTTAACCCTAGCGGGAGTAGAGACCCAGTACTTC.

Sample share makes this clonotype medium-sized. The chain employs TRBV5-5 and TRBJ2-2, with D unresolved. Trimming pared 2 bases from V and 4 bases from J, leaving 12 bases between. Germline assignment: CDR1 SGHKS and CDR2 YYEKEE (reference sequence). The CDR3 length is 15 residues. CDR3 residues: CASSFAAMGTGELFF. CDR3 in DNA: TGTGCCAGCAGCTTTGCAGCGATGGGCACCGGGGAGCTGTTTTTT.

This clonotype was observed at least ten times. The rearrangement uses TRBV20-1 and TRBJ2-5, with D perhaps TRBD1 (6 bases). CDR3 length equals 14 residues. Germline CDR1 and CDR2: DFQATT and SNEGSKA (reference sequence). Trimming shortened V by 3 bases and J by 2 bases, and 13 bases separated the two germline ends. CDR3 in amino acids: CSARPGTQQETQYF. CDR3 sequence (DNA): TGCAGTGCTAGGCCTGGGACACAACAAGAGACCCAGTACTTC.

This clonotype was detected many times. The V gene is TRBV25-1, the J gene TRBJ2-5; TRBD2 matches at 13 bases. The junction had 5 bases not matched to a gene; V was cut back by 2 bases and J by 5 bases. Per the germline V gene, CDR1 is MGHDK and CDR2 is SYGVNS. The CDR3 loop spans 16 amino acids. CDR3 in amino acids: CASSETSGRALETQYF. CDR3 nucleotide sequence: TGTGCCAGCAGTGAAACTAGCGGGAGGGCCCTTGAGACCCAGTACTTC.

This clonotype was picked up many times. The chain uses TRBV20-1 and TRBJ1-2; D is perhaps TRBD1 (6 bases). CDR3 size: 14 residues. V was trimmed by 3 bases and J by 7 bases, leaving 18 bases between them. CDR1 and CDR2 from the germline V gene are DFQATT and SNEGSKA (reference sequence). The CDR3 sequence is CSASEAGEGSGYTF. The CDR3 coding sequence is TGCAGTGCTAGTGAGGCAGGGGAAGGCTCTGGCTACACCTTC.

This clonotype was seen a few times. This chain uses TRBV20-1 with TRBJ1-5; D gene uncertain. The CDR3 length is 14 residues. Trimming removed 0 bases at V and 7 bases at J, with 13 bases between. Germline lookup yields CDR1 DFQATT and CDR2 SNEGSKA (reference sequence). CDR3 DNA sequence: TGCAGTGCTAGAGATAGCTCAGGAGGGCAGCCCCAGCATTTT. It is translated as CSARDSSGGQPQHF.

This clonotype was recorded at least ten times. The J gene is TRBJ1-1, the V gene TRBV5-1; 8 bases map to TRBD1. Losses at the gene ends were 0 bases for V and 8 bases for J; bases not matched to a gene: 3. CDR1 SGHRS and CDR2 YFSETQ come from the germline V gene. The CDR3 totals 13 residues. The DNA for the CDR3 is TGCGCCAGCAGCTTGGGACAGGGGATGGAAGCTTTCTTT. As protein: CASSLGQGMEAFF.

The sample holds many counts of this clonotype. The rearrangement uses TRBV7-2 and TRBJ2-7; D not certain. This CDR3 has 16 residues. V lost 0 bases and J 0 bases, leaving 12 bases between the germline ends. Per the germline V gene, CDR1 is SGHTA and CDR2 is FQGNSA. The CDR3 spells CASSLATDLTSYEQYF. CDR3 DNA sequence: TGTGCCAGCAGCTTAGCGACGGACCTCACCTCCTACGAGCAGTACTTC.

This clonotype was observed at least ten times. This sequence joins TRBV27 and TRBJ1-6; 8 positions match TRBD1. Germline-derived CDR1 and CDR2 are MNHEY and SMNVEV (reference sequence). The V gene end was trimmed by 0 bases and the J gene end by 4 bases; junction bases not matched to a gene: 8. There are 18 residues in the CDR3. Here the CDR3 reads CASSLSARGTGYNSPLHF. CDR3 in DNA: TGTGCCAGCAGTTTATCCGCCCGGGGGACAGGTTATAATTCACCCCTCCACTTT.

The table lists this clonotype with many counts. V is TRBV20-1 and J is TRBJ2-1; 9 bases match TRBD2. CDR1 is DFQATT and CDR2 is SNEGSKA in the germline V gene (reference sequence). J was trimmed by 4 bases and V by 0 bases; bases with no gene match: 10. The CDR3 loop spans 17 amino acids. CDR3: CSARDARLADGYNEQFF. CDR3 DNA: TGCAGTGCTAGAGATGCAAGACTAGCGGACGGATACAATGAGCAGTTCTTC.